The entry below describes one T cell receptor (beta chain). The data were produced by immunoSEQ multiplex PCR, yet TCRdb's version contains in-frame clones alone and is incomplete. The sample contains approximately 9,800 clones, roughly 93% of which appear only once. This record belongs to a study of control samples from healthy donors and cancer patients. The CDR3 consists of 15 residues. The V gene's germline CDR1 is MNHEY and CDR2 SVGAGI. The V and J ends lost 9 bases and 6 bases, in that order; junction bases with no gene match: 9. The receptor comes from a man aged 60 to 75 with colorectal cancer. This chain connects TRBV6-5 to TRBJ2-1; 12 bases align to TRBD1. Sequenced sample: PBMCs. The CDR3 DNA sequence: TGTGCCAGTCGAGGGGACAGGGGGCGACCCAATGAGCAGTTCTTC. Amino acid sequence: CASRGDRGRPNEQFF.